The 15 T cell receptor beta chains listed next were all sequenced from one sample in a study of blood T cells in healthy people across ages. Combining a sample-barcoded 5' primer with a J-beta primer mix, a second PCR ran for roughly 7 to 12 cycles. TCRdb independently ran MiXCR on the 5' RACE reads; one entry per CDR3 protein. The data contain 890,000 or so distinct CDR3 sequences, 60% to 80% of them singletons. The sample consisted of blood. These receptors were obtained from a man aged 30 to 39 in good health.

The rearrangement links TRBV29-1 to TRBJ2-3, with D perhaps matching TRBD2 (5 bases). Per germline, CDR1 SQVTM and CDR2 ANQGSEA. This CDR3 contains 14 residues. Trimming took 3 bases from V and 0 from J, leaving 10 bases between them. CDR3 nucleotide sequence: TGCAGCGTTGATACGGGGATAAGCACAGATACGCAGTATTTT. It translates to CSVDTGISTDTQYF.

This clonotype was detected only a few times. This chain uses TRBV2 with TRBJ2-7, with 7 positions matching TRBD1. The V gene's germline CDR1 is SNHLY and CDR2 FYNNEI. The CDR3 has 14 amino acids. The V segment lost 8 bases and the J segment 4 bases; nucleotides outside the gene matches: 11. CDR3 in amino acids: CASRLIQGIYEQYF. The CDR3 coding sequence is TGTGCCAGCCGGTTGATACAGGGGATTTACGAGCAGTACTTC.

In this sample, this clonotype turned up a few times. This chain uses TRBV10-3 with TRBJ2-3; 15 bases agree with TRBD2. The CDR3 runs to 16 residues. Unmatched junction bases numbered 5, after V lost 5 bases and J lost 5 bases. The germline CDR1 and CDR2 sequences are ENHRY and SYGVKD. CDR3: CAISRTSGGDIDTQYF. CDR3 nucleotide sequence: TGTGCCATCAGTCGGACTAGCGGGGGGGATATAGATACGCAGTATTTT.

This clonotype is a singleton in its sample. This chain uses TRBV27 with TRBJ1-5; a weak D match, TRBD1 (5 bases). The germline V gene has CDR1 MNHEY and CDR2 SMNVEV (reference sequence). Trimming took off 6 bases at V and 2 bases at J, with 20 bases between the two ends. The CDR3 totals 17 residues. The CDR3: CASRPGDWGLGNQPQHF. CDR3 bases: TGTGCCAGCAGGCCGGGGGATTGGGGTTTGGGCAATCAGCCCCAGCATTTT.

The CDR3 DNA follows: TGTGCCAGCAGCCCTCGCCGGGACCCGGGCAATGAGCAGTTCTTC. This codes for CASSPRRDPGNEQFF. The gene calls are TRBV7-3 and TRBJ2-1; D might be TRBD1 or TRBD2, each matching 5 bases. Trimming removed 5 bases from V and 6 bases from J, with 17 bases in between. The CDR3 consists of 15 residues. Germline CDR1 and CDR2: SGHTA and FQGTGA.

This clonotype was observed a few times. V is TRBV5-8 and J is TRBJ2-3; D uncertain. V was clipped by 8 bases and J by 3 bases, with 10 bases between them. Germline V CDR1 and CDR2: SGHTS, YDEGEE. The CDR3 is 12 amino acids. CDR3 bases: TGTGCCAGTCGAGGACCTACAGATACGCAGTATTTT. Translating it yields CASRGPTDTQYF.

The chain employs TRBV29-1 and TRBJ2-7; D remains ambiguous. Germline V gene lookup returns CDR1 SQVTM and CDR2 ANQGSEA. This CDR3 spans 13 amino acids. Trimming took off 6 bases at V and 3 bases at J, with 15 bases between the two ends. CDR3 amino acids: CSVPGSVYYEQYF. CDR3 DNA sequence: TGCAGCGTCCCTGGGTCGGTCTACTACGAGCAGTACTTC.

The chain carries TRBV4-2 and TRBJ1-6; D might be TRBD1 (5 bases). The CDR3 is 14 amino acids. Per the germline V gene, CDR1 is LGHNA and CDR2 is YNFKEQ. Trimming took off 6 bases at V and 7 bases at J, with 13 bases between the two ends. CDR3: CASRGGTGNSPLHF. The CDR3 nucleotides are TGTGCCAGCAGGGGAGGTACAGGCAATTCACCCCTCCACTTT.

The chain carries TRBV6-2 or TRBV6-3 and TRBJ2-3; 13 bases match TRBD2. CDR3 size: 17 residues. After removal of 5 bases from V and 2 bases from J, the junction contained 7 bases not matched to a gene. Germline CDR1 is MNHEY and CDR2 is SVGEGT. CDR3 coding DNA: TGTGCCAGCAGTCACCCGGGACTAGCGGGGCCCACAGATACGCAGTATTTT. Residues: CASSHPGLAGPTDTQYF.

This chain uses TRBV20-1 with TRBJ2-5; 12 nucleotides match TRBD2. The germline gives CDR1 DFQATT, CDR2 SNEGSKA (reference sequence). The ends lost 6 bases at V and 2 bases at J; junction bases unmatched: 13. CDR3 size: 17 residues. The CDR3, as DNA: TGCAGTGCAACGACTAGCGGGGGCACGTTGTATCAAGAGACCCAGTACTTC. It codes for CSATTSGGTLYQETQYF.

This clonotype was counted only a few times. This chain links TRBV18 with TRBJ2-7; 11 bases are a match to TRBD1. From germline, CDR1 is KGHSH and CDR2 LQKENI. After removal of 5 bases from V and 6 bases from J, the junction contained 3 bases not matched to a gene. The CDR3 is made up of 13 amino acids. Here the CDR3 DNA reads TGTGCCAGCTCAACCGGGACAGGGGGCGAGCAGTACTTC. It is translated as CASSTGTGGEQYF.

The rearrangement links TRBV6-5 to TRBJ2-4; weak D call: TRBD1 (6 bases). The V gene's germline CDR1 is MNHEY and CDR2 SVGAGI. V was pared by 0 bases and J by 5 bases, with 11 bases between. The CDR3 loop spans 15 amino acids. CDR3 DNA sequence: TGTGCCAGCAGTTACTCCGGGACAAAGGAAAACATTCAGTACTTC. Protein: CASSYSGTKENIQYF.

The V gene is TRBV10-3, the J gene TRBJ2-5; 8 bases align to TRBD2. Germline V CDR1 and CDR2: ENHRY, SYGVKD. Trimming removed 6 bases from V and 11 bases from J; junction bases left unmatched: 17. The CDR3 has 15 amino acids. CDR3 region: CAISGISGAINEQYF. As DNA, the CDR3 is TGTGCCATCAGCGGGATTAGCGGGGCTATCAATGAGCAGTACTTC.

The rearrangement joins TRBV11-2 to TRBJ2-1; weak D call: TRBD2 (6 bases). Trimming took off 0 bases at V and 6 bases at J, with 15 bases between the two ends. In germline, CDR1 is SGHAT, CDR2 FQNNGV. The CDR3 runs 16 residues. The CDR3 DNA reads as TGTGCCAGCAGCTTAGATGCGGGCGCGGGGTTCAATGAGCAGTTCTTC. This gives the protein CASSLDAGAGFNEQFF.

The chain uses TRBV7-9 and TRBJ1-6; 10 bases fit TRBD1. Germline CDR1 SEHNR, CDR2 FQNEAQ (reference sequence). The CDR3 is 15 residues long. Trimming at V came to 4 bases and at J to 7 bases, leaving 4 bases not matched to a gene. The CDR3 DNA is TGTGCCAGCAGCTCAGTGGGACAGGGGAATTCACCCCTCCACTTT. It codes for CASSSVGQGNSPLHF.